Sequencing of this TCR beta chain was carried out in a study of monozygotic twins with cystic fibrosis. Study-level background: Libraries were built from about 3 micrograms of fragmented DNA using about 14 PCR cycles. Study results and limitations: In this small cohort, shared CDR3 numbers showed no association with age, concordance or disease severity. The repertoire was suggested to be naive-dominated, clonality median about 0.01.

TCRdb's table, derived via immunoSEQ multiplex PCR, lists solely in-frame clones and lacks some. Of roughly 29,000 clones in the sample, roughly 80% were seen once. Regarding this clone: Antigen: not known.

The TCR originated in a girl aged 2 to 10 with cystic fibrosis. The sequencing sample was made of blood.

The CDR3: CASSLEGTGELFF. The CDR3, as DNA: TGCGCCAGCAGCTTGGAAGGGACCGGGGAGCTGTTTTTT. The V and J genes are TRBV5-1 and TRBJ2-2; D remains unclear. The germline CDR1 and CDR2 sequences are SGHRS and YFSETQ. Trimming shortened V by 0 bases and J by 5 bases, and 5 bases separated the two germline ends. The CDR3 is made up of 13 amino acids. Full variable domain (rest looked up from reference TRBV5-1 and TRBJ2-2): KAGVTQTPRYLIKTRGQQVTLSCSPISGHRSVSWYQQTPGQGLQFLFEYFSETQRNKGNFPGRFSGRQFSNSRSEMNVSTLELGDSALYLCASSLEGTGELFFGEGSRLTVL.